This is a list of T cell receptor beta chains from one sample in a study of T cells after posttransplantation cyclophosphamide. Assay used: immunoSEQ multiplex PCR; TCRdb lists only in-frame clones, some missing. Recorded here are 25,000 to 30,000 clones, none singletons. The sequenced sample was PBMCs. The source of these receptors is a man between 45 and 60 years old in good health, CMV-negative, and a related stem cell transplant donor. Both conserved end residues are part of each CDR3. The D gene is left open where the match is weak. The size entry is marked missing in some rows and otherwise reads once, few, many or a size class.

-	many	TRBJ2-7	TRBV5-1	TGCGCCAGCAGGGATGGGGCAAGAGCCGAGCAGTACTTC	CASRDGARAEQYF
TRBD2	few	TRBJ2-5	TRBV2	TGTGCCTCTCGAAGCGGGATAAACCATAACCAAGAGACCCAGTACTTC	CASRSGINHNQETQYF
TRBD1	many	TRBJ1-2	TRBV28	TGTGCCAGCAGTTTACCAGGGACAGGGGTGACCTATGGCTACACCTTC	CASSLPGTGVTYGYTF
-	many	TRBJ1-1	TRBV10-2	TGCGCCAGCGGGGCCACACCCGGCACTGAAGCTTTCTTT	CASGATPGTEAFF
TRBD1	many	TRBJ2-7	TRBV5-1	TGCGCCAGCAGCTTGTTGGGACAGGGCTACGAGCAGTACTTC	CASSLLGQGYEQYF
-	many	TRBJ1-2	TRBV18	TGTGCCAGCTCATTCACCACGGCGACAGACTATGGCTACACCTTC	CASSFTTATDYGYTF
-	many	TRBJ1-3	TRBV6-6	TGTGCCTCAAGCAGACAATCCGGGGTAATTGGAAACACCATATATTTT	CASSRQSGVIGNTIYF
TRBD2	many	TRBJ2-7	TRBV4-2	TGTGCCAGCAGCCAAGATCCAGCGGGAGCTCGGGAGCAGTACTTC	CASSQDPAGAREQYF
-	-	TRBJ2-7	TRBV9	TGTGCCAGCAGCTCTAGACCGGGACAAGGATTCTACGAGCAGTACTTC	CASSSRPGQGFYEQYF
-	many	TRBJ1-1	TRBV7-8	TGTGCCAGCAGCTTAGGTACAGCTGAAGCTTTCTTT	CASSLGTAEAFF
-	many	TRBJ2-1	TRBV9	TGTGCCAGCAGGGACGGGGATGAGCAGTTCTTC	CASRDGDEQFF
-	many	TRBJ2-2	TRBV28	TGTGCCAGCAGCCAGCGATTGGCCGGGGAGCTGTTTTTT	CASSQRLAGELFF
TRBD1	many	TRBJ1-2	TRBV29-1	TGCAGCGTTGGGGACAGCACCTATGGCTACACCTTC	CSVGDSTYGYTF
TRBD1	many	TRBJ2-2	TRBV9	TGTGCCAGCAGCCCAAGACAGGGCACCGGGGAGCTGTTTTTT	CASSPRQGTGELFF
TRBD1	many	TRBJ1-5	TRBV19	TGTGCCAGTAGCTCCCGACAGGGCGATCAGCCCCAGCATTTT	CASSSRQGDQPQHF
-	many	TRBJ2-2	TRBV7-9	TGTGCCAGCAGCTTAGTTACGCTGGCGGTGAACACCGGGGAGCTGTTTTTT	CASSLVTLAVNTGELFF
TRBD1	many	TRBJ2-7	TRBV6-5	TGTGCCAGCAGTCCGGGACAGACCTACGAGCAGTACTTC	CASSPGQTYEQYF
-	many	TRBJ2-2	TRBV25-1	TGTGCCAGCAGCAGACAACTGGACTACTACACCGGGGAGCTGTTTTTT	CASSRQLDYYTGELFF
-	many	TRBJ2-5	TRBV7-7	TGTGCTAGCAGCTTAATCAGGGAGACCCAGTACTTC	CASSLIRETQYF
-	medium-sized	TRBJ1-5	TRBV2	TGTGCCAGCAGTCCCCAGGGGAGCAATCAGCCCCAGCATTTT	CASSPQGSNQPQHF
TRBD1	-	TRBJ2-1	TRBV7-9	TGTGCCAGCAGCGAGGGACAGGGTTTCAATGAGCAGTTCTTC	CASSEGQGFNEQFF
-	many	TRBJ2-2	TRBV10-3	TGTGCCATCCCGGTATTGGGAGAGAACACCGGGGAGCTGTTTTTT	CAIPVLGENTGELFF
TRBD2	many	TRBJ2-1	TRBV10-2	TGCGCCAGCACCTCCGACCCTAGCGGGAGAGTGTTCTTC	CASTSDPSGRVFF
TRBD1	many	TRBJ2-3	TRBV4-2	TGTGCCAGCAGCCAGAGCAGGGAAACAGGGGGAGGAGGTACGCAGTATTTT	CASSQSRETGGGGTQYF
TRBD1	many	TRBJ2-5	TRBV27	TGTGCCAGCAGTCCGACAGGGGAAGAGACCCAGTACTTC	CASSPTGEETQYF
TRBD1	many	TRBJ2-1	TRBV6-6	TGTGCCAGCAGTTCGGGACAGGGGATGGATGAGCAGTTCTTC	CASSSGQGMDEQFF
TRBD1	many	TRBJ1-4	TRBV5-1	TGCGCCAGCAGCGAGGGACAGGTCAATGAAAAACTGTTTTTT	CASSEGQVNEKLFF
TRBD1	many	TRBJ2-2	TRBV6-5	TGTGCCAGCAGTGGACCGGGACAGGGAACCGGGGAGCTGTTTTTT	CASSGPGQGTGELFF
TRBD2	many	TRBJ2-5	TRBV19	TGTGCCAGTAGTATGGGGGGGGGCCAAGAGACCCAGTACTTC	CASSMGGGQETQYF
-	many	TRBJ1-4	TRBV19	TGTGCCAGTAGCCCCAGACCGGGGACTAATGAAAAACTGTTTTTT	CASSPRPGTNEKLFF
-	many	TRBJ1-1	TRBV6-5	TGTGCCAGCAGTTACTCGACAGCGAACACTGAAGCTTTCTTT	CASSYSTANTEAFF
TRBD2	-	TRBJ2-7	TRBV4-1	TGCGCCAGCAGCCAAGATCGGGGGGAGCGGGAACCCCTCTACGAGCAGTACTTC	CASSQDRGEREPLYEQYF
-	-	TRBJ1-5	TRBV6-5	TGTGCCAGCAGTAGGAGAAATCAGCCCCAGCATTTT	CASSRRNQPQHF
-	many	TRBJ1-5	TRBV2	TGTGCCAGCAGGGGCACCTTCAATCAGCCCCAGCATTTT	CASRGTFNQPQHF
TRBD1	many	TRBJ1-6	TRBV10-3	TGTGCCATCACCCCAGACAGGGACAATTCACCCCTCCACTTT	CAITPDRDNSPLHF
-	many	TRBJ2-2	TRBV5-4	TGTGCCAGCAGCTTAGACAGGAGCACCGGGGAGCTGTTTTTT	CASSLDRSTGELFF
TRBD1	many	TRBJ2-3	TRBV7-8	TGTGCCAGCAGCCACCGACAGGGGTCCTCCACAGATACGCAGTATTTT	CASSHRQGSSTDTQYF
-	many	TRBJ2-2	TRBV11-2	TGTGCCAGCAGCTCCCTAAGAGGGCCTACCGGGGAGCTGTTTTTT	CASSSLRGPTGELFF
TRBD1	-	TRBJ2-5	TRBV28	TGTGCCAGCTTGATGGGACAGGGGGAGACCCAGTACTTC	CASLMGQGETQYF
-	many	TRBJ2-3	TRBV29-1	TGCAGCGTAGACCCAGGGACAGATACGCAGTATTTT	CSVDPGTDTQYF
TRBD1	medium-sized	TRBJ2-1	TRBV4-2	TGTGCCAGCAGCCAAGATGTGACAGGGAACAATGAGCAGTTCTTC	CASSQDVTGNNEQFF
-	many	TRBJ1-2	TRBV27	TGTGCCAGCAGTTTATTAGGAGGAGGGCGCGGTGGCTACACCTTC	CASSLLGGGRGGYTF
TRBD1	few	TRBJ2-7	TRBV7-9	TGTGCCAGCAGCCTAACGGGACAGGGGACCTACGAGCAGTACTTC	CASSLTGQGTYEQYF
-	many	TRBJ1-6	TRBV11-3	TGTGCCAGCAGCTTGTTACCACAGGGTGGTTCACCCCTCCACTTT	CASSLLPQGGSPLHF
-	many	TRBJ1-2	TRBV7-9	TGTGCCAGCAGCTCCAACGGCTATGGCTACACCTTC	CASSSNGYGYTF
TRBD1	many	TRBJ2-1	TRBV10-3	TGTGCCATCAGTGAATGGCCTCGGGACAGGCTAAACAATGAGCAGTTCTTC	CAISEWPRDRLNNEQFF
-	many	TRBJ1-4	TRBV5-8	TGTGCCAGCAGCCACAGGACCGGTAATGAAAAACTGTTTTTT	CASSHRTGNEKLFF
-	many	TRBJ2-5	TRBV2	TGTGCCAGCAGTGAGATCAGTCCCAAAGAGACCCAGTACTTC	CASSEISPKETQYF
TRBD1	many	TRBJ2-7	TRBV18	TGTGCCAGCTCACCCCCCGGGACAGCCTACGAGCAGTACTTC	CASSPPGTAYEQYF
-	many	TRBJ2-5	TRBV7-7	TGTGCTAGCAGCCGCGGGCGGGGTCAAGAGACCCAGTACTTC	CASSRGRGQETQYF
TRBD1	many	TRBJ1-4	TRBV30	TGTGCCTGGAGTCCCTGGGACAGCCGTAATGAAAAACTGTTTTTT	CAWSPWDSRNEKLFF
TRBD2	many	TRBJ2-1	TRBV9	TGTGCCAGCAGCGCACTAGCGGGGGGTGGCAATGAGCAGTTCTTC	CASSALAGGGNEQFF
TRBD1	many	TRBJ2-7	TRBV19	TGTGCCAGTAGTATAGGGACAGGGGCCTACGAGCAGTACTTC	CASSIGTGAYEQYF
TRBD1	many	TRBJ1-2	TRBV13	TGTGCCAGCAGTTTGACAGGGGGCGGGTATGGCTACACCTTC	CASSLTGGGYGYTF